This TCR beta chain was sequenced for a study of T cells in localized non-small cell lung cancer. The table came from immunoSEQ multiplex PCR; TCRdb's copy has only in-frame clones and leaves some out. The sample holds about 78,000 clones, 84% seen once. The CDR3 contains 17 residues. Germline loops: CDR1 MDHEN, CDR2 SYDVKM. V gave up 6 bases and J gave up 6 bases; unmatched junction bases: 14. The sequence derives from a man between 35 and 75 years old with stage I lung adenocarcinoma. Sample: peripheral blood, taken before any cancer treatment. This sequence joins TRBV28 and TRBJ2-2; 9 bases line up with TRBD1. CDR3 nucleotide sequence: TGTGCCAGCAGACATCGACAGGGGGGATTTTCCGCCGGGGAGCTGTTTTTT. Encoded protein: CASRHRQGGFSAGELFF.